Shown below are 27 T cell receptor beta chains from a single sample sequenced in a study of molecular identifiers for immune sequencing clone quantification. TCRdb re-derived calls from the PCR reads in MiXCR, one entry per CDR3 protein. The data hold about 510,000 distinct CDR3 sequences, with roughly 23% observed a single time. The sample was naive CD8+ T cells from blood, with Jurkat cell RNA spiked in. Described subset: FACS-sorted CD8+CD4-CCR7+CD45RA+ naive T cells. These receptors were taken from a human donor in good health. Some libraries in this study had Jurkat cell RNA spiked in.

The sample holds many counts of this clonotype. Germline and junction disagree at one end, which may indicate a read error. This sequence joins TRBV27 and TRBJ2-4; D may be TRBD2 (6 bases). CDR1 and CDR2 from the germline V gene are MNHEY and SMNVEV (reference sequence). This CDR3 comprises 10 residues. CDR3 loop: CASSLGGENF. The CDR3, as DNA: TGTGCCAGCAGTTTAGGAGGGGAGAACTTC.

To note about this clonotype: A read error may be the cause here, since a much bigger clone is one base away. This CDR3 is missing its conserved last phenylalanine or tryptophan, likely due to a read error. The rearrangement links TRBV9 to TRBJ2-1, with a tentative D call TRBD2 (5 bases). Germline CDR1 and CDR2: SGDLS and YYNGEE. The ends were cut back, 0 bases at V and 4 bases at J, with 5 bases in the middle. There are 13 residues in the CDR3. The CDR3 protein is CASSVAGYNEQFL. The CDR3 DNA follows: TGTGCCAGCAGCGTAGCGGGATACAATGAGCAGTTCTTG.

This clonotype has a count of ten or more. The J gene is TRBJ2-7, the V gene TRBV6-2 or TRBV6-3; 9 positions match TRBD1. Germline CDR1 MNHEY, CDR2 SVGEGT. The V and J ends lost 0 bases and 4 bases, in that order; junction bases with no gene match: 4. The CDR3 totals 15 residues. The CDR3 DNA reads as TGTGCCAGCAGTTACTCTGGACAGGGGAGATACGAGCAGTACTTC. It codes for CASSYSGQGRYEQYF.

A note on this clonotype: A much larger clone is a single base away; this may be a read error. This CDR3 fails to terminate in the conserved phenylalanine or tryptophan, so it likely reflects a read error. The genes are TRBV20-1 and TRBJ2-7; TRBD1 or TRBD2 may be the D gene (6 bases each). Germline V gene data show CDR1 as DFQATT and CDR2 as SNEGSKA (reference sequence). V was shortened by 6 bases and J by 5 bases, with 17 bases between the two germline ends. The CDR3 is 13 residues long. CDR3 sequence reads: CSAGPEGEDEQYL. In nucleotides, the CDR3 is TGCAGTGCCGGTCCGGAGGGGGAGGACGAGCAGTACCTC.

This clonotype occurred many times. The rearrangement links TRBV4-2 to TRBJ2-2; D not certain. The V gene lost 2 bases and the J gene lost 4 bases, with 11 bases spanning the gap. The CDR3 sequence is 15 residues long. In germline, CDR1 is LGHNA, CDR2 YNFKEQ. The chain's CDR3 is CASSQHESVTGELFF. The CDR3 DNA follows: TGTGCCAGCAGCCAACATGAGTCGGTCACCGGGGAGCTGTTTTTT.

To note about this clonotype: A read error may explain this, as a much larger clone is one base away. The chain is built from TRBV20-1 and TRBJ2-3; 11 positions match TRBD2. The V segment lost 3 bases and the J segment 7 bases; nucleotides outside the gene matches: 12. The CDR3 totals 16 residues. CDR1 is DFQATT, CDR2 SNEGSKA, per germline (reference sequence). CDR3 region: CSARDPSGGIPNTQYF. The CDR3 DNA sequence: TGCAGTGCTAGGGACCCTAGCGGGGGGATACCCAATACGCAGTATTTT.

This clonotype was detected a few times. The chain joins TRBV27 to TRBJ2-6; D is ambiguous. The germline gives CDR1 MNHEY, CDR2 SMNVEV (reference sequence). This CDR3 is built from 14 residues. V shed 6 bases and J shed 0 bases, with 6 bases lying between them. CDR3: CASRDTSGANVLTF. The CDR3 DNA is TGTGCCAGCAGAGACACCTCTGGGGCCAACGTCCTGACTTTC.

This clonotype was seen at least ten times. This chain links TRBV7-9 with TRBJ1-1, with unresolved D. CDR3 size: 12 residues. Germline lookup yields CDR1 SEHNR and CDR2 FQNEAQ (reference sequence). The V end lost 3 bases, the J end lost 7 bases, and 9 bases lay between the germline ends. CDR3 nucleotide sequence: TGTGCCAGCAGCTTCCCAGAGAATGAAGCTTTCTTT. This encodes CASSFPENEAFF.

This clonotype was counted a few times. V usage is TRBV12-3 or TRBV12-4 and J usage is TRBJ2-1, with 11 bases matching TRBD2. The CDR3 consists of 15 residues. V lost 1 base and J lost 7; bases outside the gene matches: 3. Here the CDR3 reads CASSLGSSGGNEQFF. The DNA of the CDR3 is TGTGCCAGCAGTTTAGGATCTAGCGGGGGGAATGAGCAGTTCTTC.

The V and J genes are TRBV28 and TRBJ1-5, with 9 bases lining up with TRBD1. The germline V gene has CDR1 MDHEN and CDR2 SYDVKM. V lost 6 bases and J lost 2; bases outside the gene matches: 8. The CDR3 is 16 residues long. CDR3 residues: CASSPGTGYGNQPQHF. DNA of the CDR3: TGTGCCAGCAGCCCCGGGACAGGGTACGGCAATCAGCCCCAGCATTTT.

The sample holds many counts of this clonotype. The chain is built from TRBV7-9 and TRBJ2-3; the D gene is possibly TRBD1 (5 bases). Looked up from germline, CDR1 is SEHNR and CDR2 is FQNEAQ (reference sequence). Trimming removed 10 bases at V and 0 bases at J, with 20 bases between. The CDR3 is 16 amino acids. The CDR3 DNA is TGTGCCACCAGTTCCGTTAGGGGTCCTAGCACAGATACGCAGTATTTT. This gives the protein CATSSVRGPSTDTQYF.

The V call is TRBV4-3, the J call TRBJ2-1; D is perhaps TRBD1 or TRBD2 (6 bases each). Between the trimmed V and J ends, which lost 0 bases and 14 bases, there was a span of 26 bases. This CDR3 comprises 17 residues. Germline CDR1 LGHNA, CDR2 YSLEER. In DNA form, the CDR3 reads TGCGCCAGCAGCCAAGATCTTTTCGGGGGCTACCCTTTGGGTGAGTTCTTC. It specifies CASSQDLFGGYPLGEFF.

Comments on this clonotype: In this CDR3 the conserved last residue, phenylalanine or tryptophan, is missing, so a read error is likely. J is TRBJ1-2 and V is TRBV14; D is unresolved. Germline CDR1 SGHDN, CDR2 FVKESK. Trimming pared 0 bases from V and 5 bases from J, leaving 4 bases between. The CDR3 has 12 amino acids. The CDR3 reads CASSQDGYGYTS. The CDR3 DNA reads TGTGCCAGCAGCCAAGATGGTTATGGCTACACCTCC.

This clonotype was detected only a few times. J is TRBJ1-2 and V is TRBV2; D gene ambiguous. Germline V gene data show CDR1 as SNHLY and CDR2 as FYNNEI. Trimming removed 4 bases from V and 2 bases from J, with 8 bases in between. The CDR3 covers 13 residues. The CDR3 protein is CASSGARNYGYTF. The CDR3 DNA sequence: TGTGCCAGCAGTGGGGCCAGGAACTATGGCTACACCTTC. The full variable domain, with the rest looked up from reference TRBV2 and TRBJ1-2, is EPEVTQTPSHQVTQMGQEVILRCVPISNHLYFYWYRQILGQKVEFLVSFYNNEISEKSEIFDDQFSVERPDGSNFTLKIRSTKLEDSAMYFCASSGARNYGYTFGSGTRLTVV.

This clonotype showed up just a few times. The gene calls are TRBV5-5 and TRBJ2-5; TRBD1 matches 9 bases. V shed 4 bases, J shed 5 bases, and the junction held 12 bases outside the gene matches. CDR1 is SGHKS and CDR2 is YYEKEE in the germline V gene (reference sequence). The CDR3 has 16 amino acids. The CDR3 loop is CASSAPEQGARETQYF. Written as DNA, the CDR3 is TGTGCCAGCAGCGCTCCCGAACAGGGGGCTAGGGAGACCCAGTACTTC.

The chain has TRBV2 and TRBJ2-3, with D maybe TRBD1 (5 bases). The V gene's germline CDR1 is SNHLY and CDR2 FYNNEI. This CDR3 comprises 14 residues. V was trimmed by 3 bases and J by 5 bases, leaving 12 bases between them. Written as DNA, the CDR3 is TGTGCCAGCAGTGATTTCAGGGCAGTAGATACGCAGTATTTT. This codes for CASSDFRAVDTQYF.

The CDR3 region is CASSEDRGAQPQHF. The CDR3 region has the DNA TGTGCCAGCAGCGAGGACAGGGGAGCTCAGCCCCAGCATTTT. This chain joins TRBV7-6 and TRBJ1-5, with 9 bases lining up with TRBD1. The V segment lost 5 bases and the J segment 6 bases; nucleotides outside the gene matches: 5. Germline loops: CDR1 SGHVS, CDR2 FNYEAQ. The CDR3 sequence is 14 residues long.

About this clonotype itself: Here the CDR3 omits its conserved ending phenylalanine or tryptophan, so a read error is the likely source. The gene calls are TRBV7-8 and TRBJ2-4; TRBD2 might be the D (6 bases). Trimming stripped 4 bases from V and 2 bases from J, with 18 bases between. Germline V gives CDR1 SGHVS, CDR2 FQNEAQ. The CDR3 extends over 17 amino acids. The CDR3 nucleotides read TGTGCCAGCAGCTGGGACCGCGCGGGGCTAACCAAAAACATTCAGTACCTC. It encodes CASSWDRAGLTKNIQYL.

The chain is built from TRBV6-2 or TRBV6-3 and TRBJ1-5, with TRBD1 as a possible D gene (6 bases). The germline V gene has CDR1 MNHEY and CDR2 SVGEGT. Between the trimmed V and J ends, which lost 5 bases and 1 base, there was a span of 15 bases. The CDR3 is 16 residues long. CDR3 coding DNA: TGTGCCAGCAGTCCCGGGACAATCGGAAGCAATCAGCCCCAGCATTTT. Residues: CASSPGTIGSNQPQHF.

This clonotype was seen ten or more times. The CDR3 sequence is CASSPETSNEQYF. The DNA for the CDR3 is TGTGCCAGTAGTCCCGAGACTAGCAACGAGCAGTACTTC. This sequence joins TRBV19 and TRBJ2-7; 7 bases are shared with TRBD2. The CDR3 length is 13 residues. Germline values: CDR1 LNHDA, CDR2 SQIVND (reference sequence). V shed 5 bases and J 5 bases; nucleotides not matched to a gene: 6.

This clonotype was observed a few times. The chain carries TRBV9 and TRBJ2-3; a weak D match, TRBD2 (5 bases). Germline CDR1 reads SGDLS; CDR2 reads YYNGEE. V was trimmed by 4 bases and J by 0 bases, leaving 12 bases between them. This CDR3 is 15 amino acids long. CDR3 bases: TGTGCCAGCAGCCCTAGTTGGACTAGCACAGATACGCAGTATTTT. Translation gives CASSPSWTSTDTQYF.

This clonotype has a count of ten or more. The gene calls are TRBV28 and TRBJ2-6; the D gene could be TRBD1 or TRBD2 (5 bases each). The CDR3 has 17 residues. Between the trimmed V and J ends, which lost 6 bases and 0 bases, there was a span of 15 bases. Germline CDR1 and CDR2: MDHEN and SYDVKM. For the CDR3, the DNA is TGTGCCAGCAGGAAGGGGACCCCCTACTCTGGGGCCAACGTCCTGACTTTC. Amino acid sequence: CASRKGTPYSGANVLTF. Combining the CDR3 with reference TRBV28 and TRBJ2-6 gives the whole variable domain DVKVTQSSRYLVKRTGEKVFLECVQDMDHENMFWYRQDPGLGLRLIYFSYDVKMKEKGDIPEGYSVSREKKERFSLILESASTNQTSMYLCASRKGTPYSGANVLTFGAGSRLTVL.

To note about this clonotype: As the CDR3 is not closed by the conserved phenylalanine or tryptophan, this likely results from a read error. CDR3 nucleotide sequence: TGTGCCAGCAGTGAACTGGGTGTGGACGAGCAGTACCTC. Protein product: CASSELGVDEQYL. The gene calls are TRBV2 and TRBJ2-7; the D is unclear. Germline V gene sequence: CDR1 SNHLY, CDR2 FYNNEI. The CDR3 is made up of 13 amino acids. Trimming removed 2 bases from V and 5 bases from J, with 10 bases in between.

The sample holds a few counts of this clonotype. This rearrangement joins TRBV11-1 to TRBJ2-7; D is unclear. CDR1 is SGHAT and CDR2 is FQDESV in the germline V gene (reference sequence). Trimming shortened V by 7 bases and J by 0 bases, and 16 bases separated the two germline ends. This CDR3 has 15 residues. CDR3 residues: CASTEDRFSSYEQYF. The CDR3 DNA follows: TGTGCCAGCACCGAGGACCGCTTCAGCTCCTACGAGCAGTACTTC.

There are many counts of this clonotype. The chain couples TRBV7-9 to TRBJ1-1; no clear D. Looked up from germline, CDR1 is SEHNR and CDR2 is FQNEAQ (reference sequence). V was clipped by 2 bases and J by 4 bases, with 5 bases between them. This CDR3 has 12 residues. CDR3 loop: CASSLFATEAFF. CDR3 bases: TGTGCCAGCAGCTTATTTGCCACTGAAGCTTTCTTT. Complete variable domain (other parts from reference TRBV7-9 and TRBJ1-1): DTGVSQNPRHKITKRGQNVTFRCDPISEHNRLYWYRQTLGQGPEFLTYFQNEAQLEKSRLLSDRFSAERPKGSFSTLEIQRTEQGDSAMYLCASSLFATEAFFGQGTRLTVV.

This clonotype was observed a few times. This sequence joins TRBV21-1 and TRBJ2-5; the table's D call of TRBD1 was not tested on the DNA. TRBV21-1 is termed a pseudogene. The CDR3 extends over 15 amino acids. Here the CDR3 reads CASRGEWTGEETQYF. CDR3 coding DNA: TGTGCCAGCAGGGGGGAATGGACAGGAGAAGAGACCCAGTACTTC.

The chain employs TRBV29-1 and TRBJ2-1, with 11 bases lining up with TRBD2. Germline-derived CDR1 and CDR2 are SQVTM and ANQGSEA. The CDR3 loop spans 15 amino acids. V shed 7 bases and J 10 bases; nucleotides not matched to a gene: 15. The CDR3 protein is CSGLPGASGRKEQFF. CDR3 sequence (DNA): TGCAGCGGACTCCCGGGGGCTAGCGGGAGGAAGGAGCAGTTCTTC.